This TCR beta chain came from a study of control samples from healthy donors and cancer patients. Method: immunoSEQ multiplex PCR; TCRdb's copy keeps in-frame clones and lacks some. The sample contains 95,000 to 150,000 clones, 80% to 95% of which appear only once. The receptor's source is a man older than 75 with head and neck cancer. The material sequenced was PBMCs.

The CDR3 is CASSRSSNTGELFF. CDR3 DNA sequence: TGCGCCAGCAGCAGGAGCAGTAACACCGGGGAGCTGTTTTTT. The chain is built from TRBV5-1 and TRBJ2-2; D not resolved. The V gene lost 4 bases and the J gene lost 2 bases, with 9 bases spanning the gap. CDR1 and CDR2 from the germline V gene are SGHRS and YFSETQ. This CDR3 has 14 residues.